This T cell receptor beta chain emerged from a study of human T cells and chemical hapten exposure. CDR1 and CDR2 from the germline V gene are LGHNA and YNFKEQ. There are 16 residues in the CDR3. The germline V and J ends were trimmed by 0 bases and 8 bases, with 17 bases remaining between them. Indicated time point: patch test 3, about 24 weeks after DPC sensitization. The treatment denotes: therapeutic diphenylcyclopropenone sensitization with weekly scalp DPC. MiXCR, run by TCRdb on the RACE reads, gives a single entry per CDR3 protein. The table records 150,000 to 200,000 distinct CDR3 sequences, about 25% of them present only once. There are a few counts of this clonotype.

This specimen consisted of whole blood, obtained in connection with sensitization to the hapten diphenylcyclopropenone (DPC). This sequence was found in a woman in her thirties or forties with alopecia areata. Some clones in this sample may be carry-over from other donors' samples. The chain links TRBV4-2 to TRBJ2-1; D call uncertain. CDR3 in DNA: TGTGCCAGCAGCCAAGAGAGCCAGTTGGCCGGGTATGAGCAGTTCTTC. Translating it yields CASSQESQLAGYEQFF.